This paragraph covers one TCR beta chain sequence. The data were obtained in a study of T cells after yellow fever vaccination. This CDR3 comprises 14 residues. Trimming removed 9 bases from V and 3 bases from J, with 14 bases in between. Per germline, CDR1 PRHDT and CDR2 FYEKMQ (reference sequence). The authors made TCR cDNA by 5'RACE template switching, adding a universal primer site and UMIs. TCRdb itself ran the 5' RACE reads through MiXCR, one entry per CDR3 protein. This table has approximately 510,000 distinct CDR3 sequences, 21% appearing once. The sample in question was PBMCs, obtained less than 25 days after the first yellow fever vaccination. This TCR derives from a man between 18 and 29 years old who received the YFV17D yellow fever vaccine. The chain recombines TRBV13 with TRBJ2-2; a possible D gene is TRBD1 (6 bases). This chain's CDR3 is CASRRGGYTGELFF. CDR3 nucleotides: TGTGCCAGTCGGCGAGGGGGATACACCGGGGAGCTGTTTTTT.